The clone carrying this T cell receptor beta chain occurred many times. TCRdb independently ran MiXCR on the 5' RACE reads; one entry per CDR3 protein. The top ten hold 0.44% of the sample, which has 510,000 or so distinct CDR3 sequences, approximately 16% seen once. These data originate in a study of identical twins. In addition, the sample was reused for a study of yellow fever vaccine responses in identical twins.

The source material was CD4+ T cells sorted from blood. The receptor comes from a woman between 18 and 29 years old in good health.

In nucleotides, the CDR3 is TGCAGCGTTTCAGGGGATAGTTCCTACAATGAGCAGTTCTTC. It yields the protein CSVSGDSSYNEQFF. This sequence joins TRBV29-1 and TRBJ2-1; tentative D call: TRBD1 (6 bases). The CDR3 is 14 amino acids. The germline gives CDR1 SQVTM, CDR2 ANQGSEA. Trimming pared 5 bases from V and 1 base from J, leaving 12 bases between.